The rows below give T cell receptor beta chains drawn from one sample of a study of cytomegalovirus exposure and HLA in healthy donors. TCRdb's table, derived via immunoSEQ multiplex PCR, lists solely in-frame clones and lacks some. Of about 180,000 clones in the sample, 60% to 85% were seen once. Sequencing was done on a sample of PBMCs. These receptors originate from a man between 18 and 29 years old in good health and CMV-seronegative. The CDR3 runs from the conserved cysteine through the conserved F or W. The order of the fields is D gene, V gene, J gene, clone size, CDR3 DNA, CDR3 protein. D genes are given only for firm matches. Expanded clones get a size class; other rows say once, few or many, or leave the size out.

>TRBD2|TRBV9|TRBJ2-7|.
TGTGCCAGCAGCCCTCGGACTAGCAACGGCGAGCAGTACTTC
CASSPRTSNGEQYF
>.|TRBV2|TRBJ2-7|.
TGTGCCAGCAGGTCCCGGTCCGGGGGAGCGAGCGAGCAGTACTTC
CASRSRSGGASEQYF
>.|TRBV28|TRBJ1-5|.
TGTGCCAGTCTGGACAGTATGAGCAATCAGCCCCAGCATTTT
CASLDSMSNQPQHF
>TRBD2|TRBV5-1|TRBJ2-1|.
TGCGCCAGCAGCTTGGAGGGACTAACCCACAATGAGCAGTTCTTC
CASSLEGLTHNEQFF
>.|TRBV28|TRBJ2-7|.
TGTGCCAGCAGTTTGGAAAGCGCCTCCTCCTACGAGCAGTACTTC
CASSLESASSYEQYF
>.|TRBV28|TRBJ2-2|.
TGTGCCAGCAGGGGGAGGCGTCGATGGACCGGGGAGCTGTTTTTT
CASRGRRRWTGELFF
>TRBD1|TRBV6-1|TRBJ2-7|.
TGTGCCAGCAGTGACGGGGACAGCTTCTACGAGCAGTACTTC
CASSDGDSFYEQYF
>TRBD1|TRBV5-1|TRBJ1-2|once
TGCGCCAGCAGCCCCACAGGGGGTGGTGGCTACACCTTC
CASSPTGGGGYTF
>.|TRBV19|TRBJ2-7|.
TGTGCCAGTAGTAGGGGGGTCGGCGAGCAGTACTTC
CASSRGVGEQYF
>TRBD1|TRBV9|TRBJ1-1|.
TGTGCCAGCAGCCCTAGCGACAGGGCCACTGAAGCTTTCTTT
CASSPSDRATEAFF
>.|TRBV5-3|TRBJ1-2|few
TGTGCCAGAAGCTTGGGTCAGGGGAGCTATGGCTACACCTTC
CARSLGQGSYGYTF
>TRBD1|TRBV9|TRBJ1-2|once
TGTGCCAGCAGCCCCAGCCGGACAGGAAACTATGGCTACACCTTC
CASSPSRTGNYGYTF
>.|TRBV11-1|TRBJ2-7|.
TGTGCCAGCAGCTCGGACTACTACGAGCAGTACTTC
CASSSDYYEQYF
>.|TRBV5-1|TRBJ2-7|few
TGCGCCAGCAGCTTGGAGGGAGGGGGACACGAGCAGTACTTC
CASSLEGGGHEQYF
>.|TRBV29-1|TRBJ2-7|.
TGCAGCGTCACCGGGACAATCTCCTACGAGCAGTACTTC
CSVTGTISYEQYF
>TRBD1|TRBV10-2|TRBJ1-5|.
TGCGCCAGCAGCGGACAGGGCCGCAATCAGCCCCAGCATTTT
CASSGQGRNQPQHF
>TRBD2|TRBV6-5|TRBJ2-3|.
TGTGCCAGCAGTTATTTTTCGGGAGGGCCCTCATATACGCAGTATTTT
CASSYFSGGPSYTQYF
>.|TRBV5-8|TRBJ1-3|few
TGTGCCAGCAGCTATCGGAGGACCTCTGGAAACACCATATATTTT
CASSYRRTSGNTIYF
>.|TRBV28|TRBJ2-2|.
TGTGCCAGTGGGGACATTCCACTGGGGACCGGGGAGCTGTTTTTT
CASGDIPLGTGELFF
>TRBD1|TRBV4-1|TRBJ1-2|.
TGCGCCAGCAGCCAAGAGAGGCTAGGGGGACAGATCTATGGCTACACCTTC
CASSQERLGGQIYGYTF
>TRBD2|TRBV5-4|TRBJ2-7|.
TGTGCCAGCAGCGCAAAGACTAGCAGCTCCTACGAGCAGTACTTC
CASSAKTSSSYEQYF
>.|TRBV28|TRBJ1-5|.
TGTGCCAGCAGTTTAGTGGAGGGGTCCGGTCAGCCCCAGCATTTT
CASSLVEGSGQPQHF
>TRBD2|TRBV9|TRBJ2-2|once
TGTGCCAGCAGCGCGGGACTAGCGAACTCCGGGGAGCTGTTTTTT
CASSAGLANSGELFF
>TRBD1|TRBV4-1|TRBJ2-7|.
TGCGCCAGCAGCCAAACATCAGGGGGTAGGTACGAGCAGTACTTC
CASSQTSGGRYEQYF
>.|TRBV15|TRBJ2-3|.
TGTGCCACCAGCAGAGACGGACTGATCACAGATACGCAGTATTTT
CATSRDGLITDTQYF
>.|TRBV27|TRBJ1-1|.
TGTGCCAGCAGCCTCCGGGGGGGGGCGAACACTGAAGCTTTCTTT
CASSLRGGANTEAFF
>.|TRBV7-2|TRBJ1-6|.
TGTGCCAGCAGCTTAGGACAGCCAAATTCACCCCTCCACTTT
CASSLGQPNSPLHF
>TRBD2|TRBV6-6|TRBJ2-2|.
TGTGCCAGCAGCCCCGAGACTAGCGGCACCGGGGAGCTGTTTTTT
CASSPETSGTGELFF
>.|TRBV2|TRBJ1-1|.
TGTGCCAGCAGTGACAGGGCTACGAACACTGAAGCTTTCTTT
CASSDRATNTEAFF
>.|TRBV9|TRBJ1-6|.
TGTGCCAGCAGCGTAGACGGAGGCAAAAGTTCACCCCTCCACTTT
CASSVDGGKSSPLHF
>TRBD1|TRBV7-8|TRBJ2-5|few
TGTGCCAGCAGCTTAGCGGCGGGACAGGGGGCCGAGACCCAGTACTTC
CASSLAAGQGAETQYF
>TRBD1|TRBV2|TRBJ1-1|few
TGTGCCAGCAGAGATTCGGACAGGCGGACTGAAGCTTTCTTT
CASRDSDRRTEAFF
>.|TRBV6-5|TRBJ1-1|few
TGTGCCAGCAGTTACGCTACAGGGAACACTGAAGCTTTCTTT
CASSYATGNTEAFF
>TRBD1|TRBV4-1|TRBJ1-6|.
TGCGCCAGCAGCCAACCCAGACAGGGGAATTCACCCCTCCACTTT
CASSQPRQGNSPLHF
>.|TRBV5-1|TRBJ2-5|.
TGCGCCAGCAGCTTGGGGGCTAGGGGGTACCAAGAGACCCAGTACTTC
CASSLGARGYQETQYF
>.|TRBV5-6|TRBJ2-7|.
TGTGCCAGCAGCTTGAGCGCTAAGGGGTACGGCGAGCAGTACTTC
CASSLSAKGYGEQYF
>TRBD2|TRBV9|TRBJ2-1|.
TGTGCCAGCAGCGTAACTAGCGGGGGGCGATACAATGAGCAGTTCTTC
CASSVTSGGRYNEQFF